This section outlines one T cell receptor beta chain sequence together with its context. Antigen unknown. The sample originates from a study of CD8+ T cells in alopecia areata. RNA was isolated and reverse transcribed to cDNA, the sequencing template. Profiling relied on immunoSEQ multiplex PCR, and the TCRdb table lists in-frame clones only, not all of them. Found here are some 200,000 clones, around three fifths of them singletons; the top ten hold around 5%. The CDR3 is made up of 16 amino acids. V lost 0 bases to trimming and J lost 0 bases, with 9 bases between them. CDR1 and CDR2 from the germline V gene are SGHVS and FQNEAQ. Regarding the study as a whole: Scalp specimens additionally yield sequences from normal skin's resident alphabeta T cells. Scalp lesions, especially in alopecia totalis/universalis, had higher clonality than normal scalp.

Specimen: CD8+ T cells sorted from blood. This clonotype was sampled from a human donor in good health. This chain uses TRBV7-8 with TRBJ1-5, with D hard to call. DNA for the CDR3: TGTGCCAGCAGCTTAGCAGGGAGCTATAGCAATCAGCCCCAGCATTTT. Amino acids: CASSLAGSYSNQPQHF.